These T cell receptor beta chains were read from a single sample in a study of blood T cell repertoires in COVID-19. Repertoires were generated with immunoSEQ multiplex PCR, while TCRdb's copy carries only in-frame clones and drops some. The sample has some 160,000 clones, about four fifths seen once. The sample was peripheral blood. The receptors here all came from a man between 65 and 79 years old who had recovered from COVID-19. Each CDR3 is given with its conserved first and last residue. D genes are given only for firm matches. Clone size is stated in some rows and not others, as once, few, many or a class when expanded.

v_call: TRBV21-1
d_call: .
clone_size: .
j_call: TRBJ2-1
cdr3_nt: TGTGCCAGCTGTCTGGCGCGGGGGCGCTCCTACAATGAGCAGTTCTTC
cdr3_aa: CASCLARGRSYNEQFF

v_call: TRBV19
d_call: .
clone_size: .
j_call: TRBJ1-1
cdr3_nt: TGTGCCAGTCAACCGGGACTCATAAACACTGAAGCTTTCTTT
cdr3_aa: CASQPGLINTEAFF

v_call: TRBV7-2
d_call: .
clone_size: .
j_call: TRBJ1-2
cdr3_nt: TGTGCCAGCAGCTTAGAGAGGCAAAACTATGGCTACACCTTC
cdr3_aa: CASSLERQNYGYTF

v_call: TRBV7-9
d_call: .
clone_size: .
j_call: TRBJ1-2
cdr3_nt: TGTGCCAGCAGCTCCGAGGAAGGCGTGTATGGCTACACCTTC
cdr3_aa: CASSSEEGVYGYTF

v_call: TRBV3-1/TRBV3-2
d_call: .
clone_size: .
j_call: TRBJ1-3
cdr3_nt: TGTGCCAGCAGCCGCTCGGAGGGTGGAAACACCATATATTTT
cdr3_aa: CASSRSEGGNTIYF

v_call: TRBV5-1
d_call: .
clone_size: .
j_call: TRBJ1-1
cdr3_nt: TGCGCCAGCAGCTTGGGATCGGGACAACTGAACACTGAAGCTTTCTTT
cdr3_aa: CASSLGSGQLNTEAFF

v_call: TRBV7-4
d_call: .
clone_size: .
j_call: TRBJ1-1
cdr3_nt: TGTGCCAGCAGCTTAGAAAGCCCCTCGACGGGTCCGGCAGAGGCTTTCTTT
cdr3_aa: CASSLESPSTGPAEAFF

v_call: TRBV12-3/TRBV12-4
d_call: .
clone_size: once
j_call: TRBJ2-7
cdr3_nt: TGTGCCAGCACCTACTCTGCCACCGAGCAGTACTTC
cdr3_aa: CASTYSATEQYF

v_call: TRBV6-1
d_call: TRBD2
clone_size: .
j_call: TRBJ2-3
cdr3_nt: TGTGCCAGCAGTGAAGGTTTCTGGACTAGCGGGAGACGCGGGGATACGCAGTATTTT
cdr3_aa: CASSEGFWTSGRRGDTQYF

v_call: TRBV3-1/TRBV3-2
d_call: .
clone_size: .
j_call: TRBJ2-5
cdr3_nt: TGTGCCAGCAGCCCAAAGGCGGTAGCGGCGGCTGTAGAGACCCAGTACTTC
cdr3_aa: CASSPKAVAAAVETQYF

v_call: TRBV19
d_call: TRBD1
clone_size: .
j_call: TRBJ1-1
cdr3_nt: TGTGCCAGTAGTACCCCTGGACAGGCGGGCACTGAAGCTTTCTTT
cdr3_aa: CASSTPGQAGTEAFF

v_call: TRBV12-3/TRBV12-4
d_call: TRBD1
clone_size: .
j_call: TRBJ1-4
cdr3_nt: TGTGCCAGCAGAAGGACAGGGAATGAAAAACTGTTTTTT
cdr3_aa: CASRRTGNEKLFF

v_call: TRBV19
d_call: TRBD1
clone_size: .
j_call: TRBJ1-5
cdr3_nt: TGTGCCAGTAGTCCCCTGGGACAGAATAGCAATCAGCCCCAGCATTTT
cdr3_aa: CASSPLGQNSNQPQHF

v_call: TRBV18
d_call: .
clone_size: .
j_call: TRBJ1-2
cdr3_nt: TGTGCCAGCTCAAAAGAGGGACACCCGAACGACTATGGCTACACCTTC
cdr3_aa: CASSKEGHPNDYGYTF

v_call: TRBV15
d_call: TRBD1
clone_size: .
j_call: TRBJ1-2
cdr3_nt: TGTGCCACCAGCATGGACAGGGGGCAAGCGTTTGGCTACACCTTC
cdr3_aa: CATSMDRGQAFGYTF

v_call: TRBV5-6
d_call: TRBD1
clone_size: .
j_call: TRBJ1-6
cdr3_nt: TGTGCCAGCAGCCCGGACAGGGTGGGTTCACCCCTCCACTTT
cdr3_aa: CASSPDRVGSPLHF

v_call: TRBV6-6
d_call: .
clone_size: .
j_call: TRBJ1-4
cdr3_nt: TGTGCCAGCAGCTGGGGCCGACGAAATGAAAAACTGTTTTTT
cdr3_aa: CASSWGRRNEKLFF

v_call: TRBV25-1
d_call: .
clone_size: .
j_call: TRBJ1-5
cdr3_nt: TGTGCCAGCAGTGAATCGGGGAAGGGCAATCAGCCCCAGCATTTT
cdr3_aa: CASSESGKGNQPQHF

v_call: TRBV7-2
d_call: TRBD1
clone_size: once
j_call: TRBJ2-5
cdr3_nt: TGTGCCAGCAGCTTATGGGACAGGGGTGGACAGACCCAGTACTTC
cdr3_aa: CASSLWDRGGQTQYF

v_call: TRBV27
d_call: .
clone_size: .
j_call: TRBJ2-3
cdr3_nt: TGTGCCAGCAGCATATTAGGCACAGATACGCAGTATTTT
cdr3_aa: CASSILGTDTQYF

v_call: TRBV12-5
d_call: .
clone_size: .
j_call: TRBJ2-7
cdr3_nt: TGTGCTAGTGGTTCCCCACCTCCTTTTCGGGACATCTACGAGCAGTACTTC
cdr3_aa: CASGSPPPFRDIYEQYF

v_call: TRBV12-3/TRBV12-4
d_call: .
clone_size: .
j_call: TRBJ1-6
cdr3_nt: TGTGCCAGCAGTGCTGCAGTGACTGCACCCCTCCACTTT
cdr3_aa: CASSAAVTAPLHF

v_call: TRBV18
d_call: .
clone_size: few
j_call: TRBJ2-1
cdr3_nt: TGTGCCAGCTCACCACGTCAGGGTTTCGATGAGCAGTTCTTC
cdr3_aa: CASSPRQGFDEQFF

v_call: TRBV15
d_call: .
clone_size: .
j_call: TRBJ2-2
cdr3_nt: TGTGCCACCAGCAGAGATTTGCGGCCGAACACCGGGGAGCTGTTTTTT
cdr3_aa: CATSRDLRPNTGELFF

v_call: TRBV14
d_call: .
clone_size: .
j_call: TRBJ1-1
cdr3_nt: TGTGCCAGCAACTTAACGGGGTCCCCGAACACTGAAGCTTTCTTT
cdr3_aa: CASNLTGSPNTEAFF

v_call: TRBV18
d_call: TRBD1
clone_size: .
j_call: TRBJ2-7
cdr3_nt: TGTGCCAGCTCACCCCCGACAGGGGTCTCCTACGAGCAGTACTTC
cdr3_aa: CASSPPTGVSYEQYF

v_call: TRBV28
d_call: .
clone_size: .
j_call: TRBJ2-5
cdr3_nt: TGTGCCAGCAGGAGGGCAGGGGGGGAGACCCAGTACTTC
cdr3_aa: CASRRAGGETQYF

v_call: TRBV21-1
d_call: .
clone_size: .
j_call: TRBJ2-7
cdr3_nt: TGTGCCAGCAGCAAGGCCCCCAGCGGGAGTATTTACGAGCAGTACTTC
cdr3_aa: CASSKAPSGSIYEQYF

v_call: TRBV9
d_call: TRBD2
clone_size: .
j_call: TRBJ2-1
cdr3_nt: TGTGCCAGCAGCGGCTCGGGACTAGCGGGAACCAATGAGCAGTTCTTC
cdr3_aa: CASSGSGLAGTNEQFF

v_call: TRBV5-1
d_call: .
clone_size: .
j_call: TRBJ2-5
cdr3_nt: TGCGCCAGCAGCTTGCGGATACAGCCCCAAGAGACCCAGTACTTC
cdr3_aa: CASSLRIQPQETQYF

v_call: TRBV10-3
d_call: .
clone_size: .
j_call: TRBJ2-7
cdr3_nt: TGTGCCATCAGTGAGACAGGCTTCTCCTACGAGCAGTACTTC
cdr3_aa: CAISETGFSYEQYF

v_call: TRBV28
d_call: .
clone_size: .
j_call: TRBJ2-3
cdr3_nt: TGTGCCAGCAGTCTCTACTCGGGACGGGAGCCGCAGTATTTT
cdr3_aa: CASSLYSGREPQYF

v_call: TRBV19
d_call: .
clone_size: .
j_call: TRBJ2-1
cdr3_nt: TGTGCCAGTAGTATAGCCGGCGGTCCCTCCAGCAATGAGCAGTTCTTC
cdr3_aa: CASSIAGGPSSNEQFF

v_call: TRBV7-8
d_call: .
clone_size: .
j_call: TRBJ2-2
cdr3_nt: TGTGCCAGCAGCAAAGGCAGGGGTTTAAGCACCGGGGAGCTGTTTTTT
cdr3_aa: CASSKGRGLSTGELFF

v_call: TRBV7-2
d_call: TRBD2
clone_size: .
j_call: TRBJ2-7
cdr3_nt: TGTGCCAGCAGCTTAGCCCTAGCGGGAACTTACGAGCAGTACTTC
cdr3_aa: CASSLALAGTYEQYF

v_call: TRBV12-3/TRBV12-4
d_call: .
clone_size: .
j_call: TRBJ1-2
cdr3_nt: TGTGCCAGCAGTCCCCTCGAGGCCCATGGCTACACCTTC
cdr3_aa: CASSPLEAHGYTF

v_call: TRBV4-3
d_call: .
clone_size: once
j_call: TRBJ2-3
cdr3_nt: TGCGCCAGCAGCCAAGGCCCGACAGCTAGCACAGATACGCAGTATTTT
cdr3_aa: CASSQGPTASTDTQYF

v_call: TRBV28
d_call: TRBD1
clone_size: .
j_call: TRBJ1-2
cdr3_nt: TGTGCCAGCAGCCCGACAGGGGGCCATTCGGGATACACCTTC
cdr3_aa: CASSPTGGHSGYTF

v_call: TRBV3-1/TRBV3-2
d_call: TRBD2
clone_size: .
j_call: TRBJ2-5
cdr3_nt: TGTGCCAGCAGCCAGGGTCTAGCGGGAGGCGCGGCGGGGTCCCAGTACTTC
cdr3_aa: CASSQGLAGGAAGSQYF

v_call: TRBV5-4
d_call: TRBD2
clone_size: .
j_call: TRBJ2-1
cdr3_nt: TGTGCCAGCAGCGCCCTGACTAGCGGGAATGAGCAGTTCTTC
cdr3_aa: CASSALTSGNEQFF

v_call: TRBV7-8
d_call: .
clone_size: .
j_call: TRBJ2-1
cdr3_nt: TGTGCCAGCAGCCCAGGGGTTGCCTACAATGAGCAGTTCTTC
cdr3_aa: CASSPGVAYNEQFF

v_call: TRBV5-6
d_call: .
clone_size: .
j_call: TRBJ1-5
cdr3_nt: TGTGCCAGCAGCTTGGCAAATCAGCCCCAGCATTTT
cdr3_aa: CASSLANQPQHF

v_call: TRBV28
d_call: .
clone_size: .
j_call: TRBJ2-7
cdr3_nt: TGTGCCAGCAGCTTAATGGGGGGTACCTACGAGCAGTACTTC
cdr3_aa: CASSLMGGTYEQYF

v_call: TRBV19
d_call: TRBD2
clone_size: .
j_call: TRBJ2-1
cdr3_nt: TGTGCCAGTAGTCCGGGACTACAGAGCTCCTACAATGAGCAGTTCTTC
cdr3_aa: CASSPGLQSSYNEQFF

v_call: TRBV3-1/TRBV3-2
d_call: .
clone_size: .
j_call: TRBJ1-1
cdr3_nt: TGTGCCAGCAGCCAAGATTTATCGAACACTGAAGCTTTCTTT
cdr3_aa: CASSQDLSNTEAFF

v_call: TRBV7-9
d_call: .
clone_size: .
j_call: TRBJ2-2
cdr3_nt: TGTGCCAGCAGCTCGGGATCGAACACCGGGGAGCTGTTTTTT
cdr3_aa: CASSSGSNTGELFF

v_call: TRBV9
d_call: .
clone_size: once
j_call: TRBJ2-2
cdr3_nt: TGTGCCAGCAGCCCCCGCGGAAGCAGCACCGGGGAGCTGTTTTTT
cdr3_aa: CASSPRGSSTGELFF

v_call: TRBV6-4
d_call: TRBD2
clone_size: .
j_call: TRBJ2-2
cdr3_nt: TGTGCCAGCAGACCGACTAGCGGGAGGGGCGGGGAGCTGTTTTTT
cdr3_aa: CASRPTSGRGGELFF

v_call: TRBV6-5
d_call: .
clone_size: .
j_call: TRBJ1-1
cdr3_nt: TGTGCCAGCAGTTACACGAAGAGAAACACTGAAGCTTTCTTT
cdr3_aa: CASSYTKRNTEAFF

v_call: TRBV25-1
d_call: TRBD1
clone_size: .
j_call: TRBJ1-2
cdr3_nt: TGTGCCAGCAGTGGGGCCCCGGGACAGGGGGACTATGGCTACACCTTC
cdr3_aa: CASSGAPGQGDYGYTF